One and the same sample provided the 4 T cell receptor beta chains below, sequenced in a study of cytomegalovirus exposure and HLA in healthy donors. Researchers ran the PCR with 60 Vbeta and 13 Jbeta primers. Assay used: immunoSEQ multiplex PCR; TCRdb lists only in-frame clones, some missing. This sample has under 200,000 clones, with less than 90% found just once. Sequencing was performed on PBMCs. Receptors were obtained from a woman between 18 and 30 years old in good health and CMV-seronegative.

The V and J genes are TRBV7-2 and TRBJ2-3; TRBD1 is a possible D gene (6 bases). This CDR3 contains 18 residues. Trimming cost V 3 bases and J 2 bases, with 21 bases left between them. In germline, CDR1 is SGHTA, CDR2 FQGNSA. The CDR3 nucleotides are TGTGCCAGCAGCTTCCCCTCCCGAGGACAGACTCACACAGATACGCAGTATTTT. Translated: CASSFPSRGQTHTDTQYF.

This sequence joins TRBV6-1 and TRBJ1-2; D gene uncertain. This CDR3 is built from 13 residues. Germline lookup yields CDR1 MNHNS and CDR2 SASEGT. V was pared by 5 bases and J by 8 bases, with 15 bases between. CDR3 loop: CASSPRGGGGYTF. The CDR3 DNA is TGTGCCAGCAGTCCACGGGGAGGAGGGGGCTACACCTTC.

V usage is TRBV18 and J usage is TRBJ1-1; TRBD1 aligns across 9 bases. V lost 2 bases, J lost 3 bases, and 1 base stayed unmatched. Germline-derived CDR1 and CDR2 are KGHSH and LQKENI. The CDR3 sequence is 14 residues long. CDR3 DNA sequence: TGTGCCAGCTCACCAAGACAGGGGGACACTGAAGCTTTCTTT. This translates into CASSPRQGDTEAFF.

Here the CDR3 reads CASSLSPPRQITYEQYF. DNA for the CDR3: TGTGCCAGCAGTTTATCTCCCCCCAGACAAATCACCTACGAGCAGTACTTC. The V call is TRBV28, the J call TRBJ2-7; no firm D call. V was trimmed by 1 base and J by 2 bases, leaving 18 bases between them. Germline V lookup: CDR1 MDHEN, CDR2 SYDVKM. This CDR3 is 17 amino acids long.